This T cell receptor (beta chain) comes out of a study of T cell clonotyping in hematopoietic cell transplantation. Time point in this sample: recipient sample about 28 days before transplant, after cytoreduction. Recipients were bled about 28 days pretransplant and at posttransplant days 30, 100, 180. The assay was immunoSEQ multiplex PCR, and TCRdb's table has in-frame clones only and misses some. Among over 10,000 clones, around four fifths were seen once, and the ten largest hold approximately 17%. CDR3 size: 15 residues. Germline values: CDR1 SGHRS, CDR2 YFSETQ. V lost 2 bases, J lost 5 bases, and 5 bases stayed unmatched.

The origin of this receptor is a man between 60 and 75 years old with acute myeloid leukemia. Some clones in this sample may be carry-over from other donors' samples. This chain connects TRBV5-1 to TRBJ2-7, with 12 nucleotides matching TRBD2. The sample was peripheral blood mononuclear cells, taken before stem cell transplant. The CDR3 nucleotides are TGCGCCAGCAGCTTAACTAGCGGGGGGCCCCACGAGCAGTACTTC. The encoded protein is CASSLTSGGPHEQYF.